This entry concerns a single T cell receptor (beta chain). The data originate from a study of blood T cell repertoires in COVID-19. The wider study: Whether acute or convalescent, the COVID-19 samples came from the United States, Italy and Spain. Nucleic acid was either cDNA or gDNA, and it came from T cells, B-cell-depleted T cells, or PBMCs.

Per the original methods: Amplifying reference gene primers gave estimates of nucleated cell counts. Method: immunoSEQ multiplex PCR; TCRdb's copy keeps in-frame clones and lacks some. V, J and clone size were drawn from that table, and D and trimming were deduced from the DNA. The sample records 61,000 or so clones, roughly 90% being singletons. This CDR3 has 16 amino acids. V shed 6 bases and J shed 1 base, with 16 bases lying between them. CDR1 is SGHNT, CDR2 YYREEE, per germline (reference sequence). Input material: peripheral blood. The origin of this receptor is a woman in her forties or fifties with active or convalescent COVID-19. The V and J genes are TRBV5-4 and TRBJ2-2; D perhaps matches TRBD2 (7 bases). The CDR3: CASTAGAVKNTGELFF. DNA for the CDR3: TGTGCCAGCACCGCGGGGGCGGTCAAGAACACCGGGGAGCTGTTTTTT.